This TCR beta chain came from a study of blood T cell repertoires in COVID-19. Overall study context: Sites across the United States, Italy and Spain contributed samples from acute and convalescent COVID-19. PBMCs, B-cell-depleted T cells, or T cells provided the cDNA or gDNA that made up the material.

Methods used by the authors: Estimation of nucleated cell counts relied on the amplification of reference gene primers. The table came from immunoSEQ multiplex PCR; TCRdb's copy has only in-frame clones and leaves some out. For V, J and clone size, that table is used; D and trimming come from the DNA. The sample gives some 230,000 clones, roughly 85% of which show up once; over 2% is in the top ten. This CDR3 spans 14 amino acids. Trimming took off 5 bases at V and 5 bases at J, with 14 bases between the two ends. In germline, CDR1 is SGHDT, CDR2 YYEEEE. Material: peripheral blood. The gene calls are TRBV5-6 and TRBJ1-5, with D possibly matching TRBD1 (5 bases). This sequence was found in a man under 40 who had recovered from COVID-19. CDR3 loop: CASSGAGMYQPQHF. The CDR3 DNA is TGTGCCAGCAGTGGGGCAGGGATGTATCAGCCCCAGCATTTT.